This T cell receptor beta chain was captured in a study of blood T cells in healthy people across ages. CDR3 length equals 17 residues. J gave up 4 bases and V 3 bases, and 9 bases lay outside the gene matches. Primers used in a second PCR of roughly 6 to 12 cycles were a sample-barcoded 5' primer and a J-beta primer mix. TCRdb fed the 5' RACE reads into MiXCR, producing one record per CDR3 protein. The sample holds more than 600,000 distinct CDR3 sequences, 20% to 25% seen once. A further study also used this sample, focusing on T cells of mothers and their children.

The V gene is TRBV12-3 or TRBV12-4, the J gene TRBJ2-1, with TRBD2 matching over 10 bases. Sample: blood. This TCR was sampled from a boy aged 5-17 years in good health. In DNA form, the CDR3 reads TGTGCCAGCAGTTTGGGGCTAGCGGGAGCAGAATACAATGAGCAGTTCTTC. Its protein is CASSLGLAGAEYNEQFF.